A selection of T cell receptor beta chains follows, all from one sample in a study of human T cells and chemical hapten exposure. From the 5' RACE reads, TCRdb called clonotypes with MiXCR, one entry per CDR3 protein. The table includes fewer than 150,000 distinct CDR3 sequences, around a fifth detected once. The receptors originated from a human donor in good health. Both conserved end residues are part of each CDR3. D genes are given only for firm matches. Clone size is shown for a subset of rows, as once, few, many or a class of expanded clone.

cdr3_aa: CASSLDLGTDTQYF
cdr3_nt: TGTGCCAGCAGCTTGGATCTGGGCACAGATACGCAGTATTTT
d_call: .
clone_size: .
j_call: TRBJ2-3
v_call: TRBV5-4

cdr3_aa: CSARRTGGPGEKLFF
cdr3_nt: TGCAGTGCTAGAAGAACAGGGGGCCCGGGTGAAAAACTGTTTTTT
d_call: TRBD1
clone_size: .
j_call: TRBJ1-4
v_call: TRBV20-1

cdr3_aa: CASSLSQGITNSPLHF
cdr3_nt: TGTGCCAGCAGTTTATCCCAGGGAATCACCAATTCACCCCTCCACTTT
d_call: .
clone_size: few
j_call: TRBJ1-6
v_call: TRBV28

cdr3_aa: CASSTGGQPQHF
cdr3_nt: TGTGCCAGCAGTACAGGGGGACAGCCCCAGCATTTT
d_call: TRBD1
clone_size: .
j_call: TRBJ1-5
v_call: TRBV12-3/TRBV12-4

cdr3_aa: CASSRGQGGEKLFF
cdr3_nt: TGTGCCAGCAGCCGGGGACAGGGCGGGGAAAAACTGTTTTTT
d_call: TRBD1
clone_size: .
j_call: TRBJ1-4
v_call: TRBV7-9

cdr3_aa: CASSLVVDTGELFF
cdr3_nt: TGCGCCAGCAGCTTGGTAGTAGACACCGGGGAGCTGTTTTTT
d_call: .
clone_size: .
j_call: TRBJ2-2
v_call: TRBV5-1

cdr3_aa: CASSQGTWYDYEQYF
cdr3_nt: TGTGCCAGCAGCCAGGGGACATGGTATGACTATGAGCAGTACTTC
d_call: .
clone_size: once
j_call: TRBJ2-7
v_call: TRBV3-1

cdr3_aa: CASSQDLSGSHGYTF
cdr3_nt: TGTGCCAGCAGCCAAGATCTATCAGGGTCCCATGGCTACACCTTC
d_call: .
clone_size: few
j_call: TRBJ1-2
v_call: TRBV4-2

cdr3_aa: CASSTVVPSGIIYTSTDTQYF
cdr3_nt: TGTGCCAGCAGTACAGTCGTGCCTAGCGGGATTATATACACTAGCACAGATACGCAGTATTTT
d_call: TRBD2
clone_size: few
j_call: TRBJ2-3
v_call: TRBV28

cdr3_aa: CASSWTPGTTIGEQYF
cdr3_nt: TGTGCCAGCAGTTGGACCCCCGGGACTACGATAGGGGAGCAGTACTTC
d_call: TRBD2
clone_size: few
j_call: TRBJ2-7
v_call: TRBV28

cdr3_aa: CASSQLAGPQETQYF
cdr3_nt: TGTGCCAGCAGCCAACTAGCGGGGCCACAAGAGACCCAGTACTTC
d_call: TRBD2
clone_size: .
j_call: TRBJ2-5
v_call: TRBV12-3/TRBV12-4

cdr3_aa: CASSYLPLTGGNKEAFF
cdr3_nt: TGTGCCAGCAGTTACCTCCCCTTAACAGGGGGCAACAAGGAAGCTTTCTTT
d_call: TRBD1
clone_size: few
j_call: TRBJ1-1
v_call: TRBV6-5

cdr3_aa: CSASRLAGRTDTQYF
cdr3_nt: TGCAGTGCTAGCCGACTAGCGGGACGCACAGATACGCAGTATTTT
d_call: TRBD2
clone_size: many
j_call: TRBJ2-3
v_call: TRBV20-1

cdr3_aa: CSVGRSSYNEQFF
cdr3_nt: TGCAGCGTCGGACGGAGCTCCTACAATGAGCAGTTCTTC
d_call: .
clone_size: few
j_call: TRBJ2-1
v_call: TRBV29-1

cdr3_aa: CASSVGREAYNEQFF
cdr3_nt: TGTGCCAGCAGCGTCGGGCGGGAGGCCTACAATGAGCAGTTCTTC
d_call: TRBD2
clone_size: .
j_call: TRBJ2-1
v_call: TRBV9

cdr3_aa: CASSQEPRQVALEAFF
cdr3_nt: TGCGCCAGCAGCCAAGAACCCCGACAGGTAGCATTAGAAGCTTTCTTT
d_call: .
clone_size: few
j_call: TRBJ1-1
v_call: TRBV4-1

cdr3_aa: CASEKGRADTQYF
cdr3_nt: TGTGCCAGCGAGAAGGGACGGGCCGATACGCAGTATTTT
d_call: .
clone_size: few
j_call: TRBJ2-3
v_call: TRBV12-3/TRBV12-4

cdr3_aa: CASRQGDTQYF
cdr3_nt: TGTGCCAGTAGACAGGGAGATACGCAGTATTTT
d_call: TRBD1
clone_size: .
j_call: TRBJ2-3
v_call: TRBV6-5

cdr3_aa: CASSLGLAAKNIQYF
cdr3_nt: TGTGCCAGCAGTTTAGGGCTAGCGGCCAAAAACATTCAGTACTTC
d_call: .
clone_size: few
j_call: TRBJ2-4
v_call: TRBV12-3/TRBV12-4

cdr3_aa: CASSKNRQGSNTEAFF
cdr3_nt: TGTGCCAGCAGCAAAAACCGACAGGGGTCGAACACTGAAGCTTTCTTT
d_call: TRBD1
clone_size: few
j_call: TRBJ1-1
v_call: TRBV7-9

cdr3_aa: CASSYDQGVLYGYTF
cdr3_nt: TGTGCCAGCAGCTACGATCAGGGGGTCCTCTATGGCTACACCTTC
d_call: TRBD1
clone_size: .
j_call: TRBJ1-2
v_call: TRBV5-6

cdr3_aa: CASSLQARENEKLFF
cdr3_nt: TGTGCCAGCAGCTTACAGGCCAGGGAGAATGAAAAACTGTTTTTT
d_call: .
clone_size: .
j_call: TRBJ1-4
v_call: TRBV7-2

cdr3_aa: CASSYRLTGPTGELFF
cdr3_nt: TGTGCCAGCAGTTATCGGTTGACAGGGCCCACCGGGGAGCTGTTTTTT
d_call: TRBD1
clone_size: few
j_call: TRBJ2-2
v_call: TRBV28

cdr3_aa: CASRPANYGYTF
cdr3_nt: TGTGCCAGCAGGCCTGCTAACTATGGCTACACCTTC
d_call: .
clone_size: few
j_call: TRBJ1-2
v_call: TRBV28

cdr3_aa: CACSSQPNPDTQYF
cdr3_nt: TGCGCCTGCTCAAGTCAGCCCAACCCAGATACGCAGTATTTT
d_call: .
clone_size: .
j_call: TRBJ2-3
v_call: TRBV5-1

cdr3_aa: CASRTLDRAGAFF
cdr3_nt: TGTGCCAGCAGGACCCTGGACAGGGCGGGAGCTTTCTTT
d_call: TRBD1
clone_size: .
j_call: TRBJ1-1
v_call: TRBV2

cdr3_aa: CASSSAGTKDHYEQYF
cdr3_nt: TGTGCCAGCAGTTCTGCCGGGACGAAAGACCACTACGAGCAGTACTTC
d_call: .
clone_size: few
j_call: TRBJ2-7
v_call: TRBV28

cdr3_aa: CASSVDEGADRGAKGYTF
cdr3_nt: TGTGCCAGCAGCGTAGACGAGGGGGCCGACAGGGGCGCGAAGGGCTACACCTTC
d_call: TRBD1
clone_size: .
j_call: TRBJ1-2
v_call: TRBV7-8

cdr3_aa: CSASGEGQGTGELFF
cdr3_nt: TGCAGTGCTAGCGGGGAGGGACAGGGCACCGGGGAGCTGTTTTTT
d_call: TRBD1
clone_size: .
j_call: TRBJ2-2
v_call: TRBV20-1

cdr3_aa: CASSSLDRGPNYGYTF
cdr3_nt: TGCGCCAGCAGCTCCTTGGACAGGGGCCCTAACTATGGCTACACCTTC
d_call: TRBD1
clone_size: few
j_call: TRBJ1-2
v_call: TRBV5-1

cdr3_aa: CATSDLTASSGRPDTQYF
cdr3_nt: TGTGCCACCAGTGATTTAACGGCATCTAGCGGGAGACCAGATACGCAGTATTTT
d_call: TRBD2
clone_size: .
j_call: TRBJ2-3
v_call: TRBV24-1

cdr3_aa: CASSYGSNQPQHF
cdr3_nt: TGTGCCAGCAGTTATGGTAGCAATCAGCCCCAGCATTTT
d_call: .
clone_size: .
j_call: TRBJ1-5
v_call: TRBV6-5

cdr3_aa: CASSSLQSASEKLFF
cdr3_nt: TGTGCCAGCAGTTCCTTACAGTCCGCAAGTGAAAAACTGTTTTTT
d_call: .
clone_size: .
j_call: TRBJ1-4
v_call: TRBV27

cdr3_aa: CASSPFANTGELFF
cdr3_nt: TGTGCCAGCAGCCCGTTCGCGAACACCGGGGAGCTGTTTTTT
d_call: .
clone_size: .
j_call: TRBJ2-2
v_call: TRBV5-4

cdr3_aa: CASSFSGGRYEQYF
cdr3_nt: TGTGCCAGCAGTTTTAGTGGCGGCCGCTACGAGCAGTACTTC
d_call: .
clone_size: .
j_call: TRBJ2-7
v_call: TRBV28

cdr3_aa: CASSPLLSSYNEQFF
cdr3_nt: TGTGCCAGCAGTCCCCTACTAAGCTCCTACAATGAGCAGTTCTTC
d_call: .
clone_size: few
j_call: TRBJ2-1
v_call: TRBV27

cdr3_aa: CASSYSSRRGPGANVLTF
cdr3_nt: TGTGCCAGCAGTTACTCGAGTAGGCGGGGGCCTGGGGCCAACGTCCTGACTTTC
d_call: .
clone_size: few
j_call: TRBJ2-6
v_call: TRBV6-5

cdr3_aa: CAWSVNNDKRGTQYF
cdr3_nt: TGTGCCTGGAGTGTAAACAACGACAAGCGCGGGACGCAGTATTTT
d_call: .
clone_size: few
j_call: TRBJ2-3
v_call: TRBV30

cdr3_aa: CASSLPGRMTYEQYF
cdr3_nt: TGTGCCAGCAGCCTCCCCGGACGGATGACCTACGAGCAGTACTTC
d_call: .
clone_size: few
j_call: TRBJ2-7
v_call: TRBV3-1

cdr3_aa: CTSSQGPGPFYEQYF
cdr3_nt: TGCACCAGCAGCCAGGGTCCGGGGCCCTTTTACGAGCAGTACTTC
d_call: .
clone_size: few
j_call: TRBJ2-7
v_call: TRBV1

cdr3_aa: CSARITGNQPQHF
cdr3_nt: TGCAGTGCTAGAATCACAGGGAATCAGCCCCAGCATTTT
d_call: .
clone_size: few
j_call: TRBJ1-5
v_call: TRBV20-1

cdr3_aa: CATSRERLDRGLGNTEAFF
cdr3_nt: TGTGCCACCAGCAGAGAGAGGTTGGACAGGGGGCTCGGGAACACTGAAGCTTTCTTT
d_call: TRBD1
clone_size: few
j_call: TRBJ1-1
v_call: TRBV15

cdr3_aa: CASPQTGNYGYTF
cdr3_nt: TGTGCCAGCCCACAGACAGGGAACTATGGCTACACCTTC
d_call: TRBD1
clone_size: few
j_call: TRBJ1-2
v_call: TRBV7-2

cdr3_aa: CASSVYGNTIYF
cdr3_nt: TGTGCCAGCAGCGTATATGGAAACACCATATATTTT
d_call: .
clone_size: few
j_call: TRBJ1-3
v_call: TRBV9

cdr3_aa: CASSLKPSYEQYF
cdr3_nt: TGTGCCAGCAGCCTAAAGCCCTCCTACGAGCAGTACTTC
d_call: .
clone_size: few
j_call: TRBJ2-7
v_call: TRBV3-1

cdr3_aa: CSAPENTEAFF
cdr3_nt: TGCAGTGCTCCTGAGAACACTGAAGCTTTCTTT
d_call: .
clone_size: .
j_call: TRBJ1-1
v_call: TRBV20-1

cdr3_aa: CASSRGPETGELFF
cdr3_nt: TGTGCCAGCAGCAGGGGCCCAGAAACCGGGGAGCTGTTTTTT
d_call: .
clone_size: .
j_call: TRBJ2-2
v_call: TRBV5-4

cdr3_aa: CASTLRDRSPYEQYF
cdr3_nt: TGTGCCAGCACCCTCCGGGACAGGAGCCCCTACGAGCAGTACTTC
d_call: TRBD1
clone_size: .
j_call: TRBJ2-7
v_call: TRBV28

cdr3_aa: CASSGGGLALAGANVLTF
cdr3_nt: TGCGCCAGCAGCGGGGGTGGCCTCGCTTTAGCTGGGGCCAACGTCCTGACTTTC
d_call: .
clone_size: few
j_call: TRBJ2-6
v_call: TRBV5-1

cdr3_aa: CASSQNGAGRAIYF
cdr3_nt: TGTGCCAGCAGCCAAAATGGCGCAGGGCGGGCCATATATTTT
d_call: .
clone_size: few
j_call: TRBJ1-3
v_call: TRBV3-1

cdr3_aa: CASSFEGPWGGLHNSPLHF
cdr3_nt: TGTGCCAGCAGTTTTGAGGGCCCGTGGGGAGGGCTGCATAATTCACCCCTCCACTTT
d_call: .
clone_size: few
j_call: TRBJ1-6
v_call: TRBV28

cdr3_aa: CASSLGLAGGSTFKRQFF
cdr3_nt: TGTGCCAGCAGTTTGGGACTAGCGGGAGGGTCGACCTTCAAGAGGCAGTTCTTC
d_call: TRBD2
clone_size: once
j_call: TRBJ2-1
v_call: TRBV27

cdr3_aa: CASSFREHQPQHF
cdr3_nt: TGTGCCAGCAGTTTCCGGGAGCATCAGCCCCAGCATTTT
d_call: .
clone_size: few
j_call: TRBJ1-5
v_call: TRBV6-2/TRBV6-3

cdr3_aa: CASSKEGAPNQPQHF
cdr3_nt: TGTGCCAGCAGTAAAGAGGGGGCCCCGAATCAGCCCCAGCATTTT
d_call: TRBD1
clone_size: .
j_call: TRBJ1-5
v_call: TRBV27

cdr3_aa: CASMRQRLYSNQPQHF
cdr3_nt: TGTGCCAGCATGAGACAGAGGCTCTATAGCAATCAGCCCCAGCATTTT
d_call: .
clone_size: few
j_call: TRBJ1-5
v_call: TRBV6-6

cdr3_aa: CSARDRDYNEQFF
cdr3_nt: TGCAGTGCTAGAGACCGGGACTACAATGAGCAGTTCTTC
d_call: .
clone_size: few
j_call: TRBJ2-1
v_call: TRBV20-1

cdr3_aa: CASSPDRVSYNEQFF
cdr3_nt: TGTGCCAGCTCACCCGACAGAGTTTCCTACAATGAGCAGTTCTTC
d_call: .
clone_size: .
j_call: TRBJ2-1
v_call: TRBV18

cdr3_aa: CASSEALYSVGTDTQYF
cdr3_nt: TGTGCCAGCAGTGAAGCTCTCTATAGCGTAGGAACAGATACGCAGTATTTT
d_call: .
clone_size: few
j_call: TRBJ2-3
v_call: TRBV6-1

cdr3_aa: CASSLGGSLINNEQFF
cdr3_nt: TGTGCCAGCAGTTTGGGCGGGAGCCTAATTAACAATGAGCAGTTCTTC
d_call: TRBD2
clone_size: .
j_call: TRBJ2-1
v_call: TRBV28

cdr3_aa: CASSYSAGEYFMNTEAFF
cdr3_nt: TGTGCCAGCAGTTACTCCGCCGGAGAATACTTCATGAACACTGAAGCTTTCTTT
d_call: .
clone_size: .
j_call: TRBJ1-1
v_call: TRBV6-2/TRBV6-3